This T cell receptor beta chain was obtained from a study of blood T cells in healthy people across ages. A second PCR of roughly 7 to 11 cycles used a sample-barcoded 5' primer and a J-beta primer mix. TCRdb reanalysed the 5' RACE reads using MiXCR and keeps one entry per CDR3 protein. The table includes 1.5 million to 1.9 million distinct CDR3 sequences, 35% to 45% detected once. This clonotype was obtained from a woman aged 18-35 years in good health. Specimen: blood.

The DNA for the CDR3 is TGTGCCAGCAGCTTGTGGGACAGCAATTACAATGAGCAGTACTTC. Translating gives CASSLWDSNYNEQYF. This sequence joins TRBV5-6 and TRBJ2-5, with 7 bases that match TRBD1. The J segment lost 11 bases and the V segment lost 1 base, leaving 14 bases of the junction unmatched. Germline assignment: CDR1 SGHDT and CDR2 YYEEEE. The CDR3 spans 15 residues.